The entry below gives a single T cell receptor (beta chain) sequence along with its context. Its target is unknown. The sample providers were healthy Caucasian people from Russia, aged about 6 to 100. This sample was taken from a study of blood T cells in healthy people across ages. General study findings and limits: Naive CD4+ cells and diversity were both higher in long-lived donors than in aged donors.

With a J-beta primer mix and a sample-barcoded 5' primer, a second PCR ran about 7 to 11 cycles. Each CDR3 protein gets one entry after TCRdb re-called the 5' RACE reads with MiXCR. The sample lists around 1,900,000 distinct CDR3 sequences, 35% to 50% seen once, with more than 20% in the top ten. The CDR3 consists of 17 residues. Germline CDR1 and CDR2: SGHDT and YYEEEE. The V and J ends lost 0 bases and 7 bases respectively, with 21 bases between them. The specimen was blood. The receptor comes from a human donor in good health. This sequence joins TRBV5-6 and TRBJ2-3; D might be TRBD2 (6 bases). This CDR3 is CASSLALAGGDINTQYF. The CDR3 DNA follows: TGTGCCAGCAGCTTGGCCTTGGCGGGCGGGGATATTAATACGCAGTATTTT.